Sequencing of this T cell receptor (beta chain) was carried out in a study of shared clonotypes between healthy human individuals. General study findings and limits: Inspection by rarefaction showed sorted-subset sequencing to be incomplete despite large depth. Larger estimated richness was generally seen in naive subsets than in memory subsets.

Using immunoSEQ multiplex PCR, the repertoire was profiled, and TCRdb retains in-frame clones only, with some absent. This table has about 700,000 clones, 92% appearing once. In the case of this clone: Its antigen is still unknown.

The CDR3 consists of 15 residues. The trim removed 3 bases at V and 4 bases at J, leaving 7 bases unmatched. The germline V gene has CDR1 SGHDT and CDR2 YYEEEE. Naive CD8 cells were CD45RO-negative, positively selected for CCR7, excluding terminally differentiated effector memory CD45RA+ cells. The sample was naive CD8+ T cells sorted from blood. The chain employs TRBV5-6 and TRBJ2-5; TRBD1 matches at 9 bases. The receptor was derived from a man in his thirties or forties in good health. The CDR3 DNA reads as TGTGCCAGCAGCTCCGGGACAGGGTTCGGAGAGACCCAGTACTTC. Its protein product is CASSSGTGFGETQYF. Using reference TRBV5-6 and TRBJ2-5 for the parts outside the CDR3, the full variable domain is DAGVTQSPTHLIKTRGQQVTLRCSPKSGHDTVSWYQQALGQGPQFIFQYYEEEERQRGNFPDRFSGHQFPNYSSELNVNALLLGDSALYLCASSSGTGFGETQYFGPGTRLLVL.